This T cell receptor beta chain was observed in a study of glioma-infiltrating T cells. Amplification of TCR alpha and beta CDR3 regions from RNA used iRepertoire nested multiplex PCR. TCRdb itself ran the multiplex PCR reads through MiXCR, one entry per CDR3 protein. The data show more than 20,000 distinct CDR3 sequences, about 22% seen once. This CDR3 comprises 17 residues. Germline CDR1 MNHNY, CDR2 SVGAGI (reference sequence). V lost 2 bases to trimming and J lost 5 bases; unmatched junction nucleotides: 9. This clonotype was seen many times. The TCR comes from a human donor with low-grade glioma or glioblastoma, undergoing nonglioma brain surgery, or in good health (not recorded which). The sequencing sample was made of glioma tissue, nonneoplastic brain tissue, or PBMCs (not recorded which). V usage is TRBV6-6 and J usage is TRBJ2-1; 10 positions agree with TRBD1. The CDR3 region is CASSYGSWTGGDNEQFF. The CDR3 nucleotides are TGTGCCAGCAGTTACGGGTCGTGGACAGGGGGGGACAATGAGCAGTTCTTC.